Listed below are T cell receptor beta chains from one sample, sequenced in a study of blood T cell repertoires in COVID-19. Clones were sequenced by immunoSEQ multiplex PCR, and TCRdb holds only the in-frame ones, with some missing. The data hold over 150,000 clones, with 80% to 85% observed a single time. The sequenced sample consisted of peripheral blood. These receptors came from a woman aged 40-49 years with COVID-19, enrolled during active disease. The conserved cysteine and the conserved F or W are not part of the CDR3 here. D genes are given only for firm matches.

v_call	d_call	cdr3_aa
TRBV7-9	TRBD1	ASSGDRYSNQPQH
TRBV15	TRBD1	ATSRGAQGAFEAF
TRBV6-5	NA	ASSYSQGIDVRGYT
TRBV18	NA	ASSLRLAGANVLT
TRBV6-5	NA	ATDTRGKGGNEQF
TRBV11-2	NA	ASSSRGEQF
TRBV9	NA	ASSVAGSAINEQF
TRBV12-5	NA	ASGFSSGWEANTEAF
TRBV27	TRBD1	ASTMTDRAPYEQY
TRBV19	NA	ASLRTQTTGELF
TRBV14	NA	ASSQWGVLQETQY
TRBV5-5	NA	ASSLEGPYEQY
TRBV6-5	NA	ASSYSSLGGNTEAF
TRBV7-8	NA	ASSLGVPAGEKLF
TRBV19	NA	ASSPGGGSGYT
TRBV6-5	NA	ASTRASNSPLH
TRBV5-6	NA	ASNDAGQPYYEQY
TRBV2	NA	ASIVFDQRGTQY